This is a list of T cell receptor beta chains from one sample in a study of cytomegalovirus exposure and HLA in healthy donors. TCRdb's copy holds only in-frame clones and misses some; the assay was immunoSEQ multiplex PCR. The data contain around 170,000 clones, roughly 80% of them singletons. Sequencing was done on a sample of PBMCs. The receptors stem from a man aged 35 to 55 in good health and CMV-seropositive. Both conserved end residues are part of each CDR3. The D gene is left open where the match is weak.

J gene	D gene	V gene	CDR3 protein
TRBJ2-7	TRBD1	TRBV11-2	CASSRGTGGRAGTREQYF
TRBJ1-2	NA	TRBV5-1	CASSLGLNGGGYTF
TRBJ2-1	TRBD2	TRBV19	CASRPRAGGASYNEQFF
TRBJ1-2	TRBD1	TRBV9	CASSADRDRLYGYTF
TRBJ2-7	TRBD2	TRBV27	CASSLSVFIAGGAYEQYF
TRBJ2-1	NA	TRBV2	CASSQYNEQFF
TRBJ2-7	TRBD2	TRBV11-2	CASSLELAGGRYEQYF
TRBJ2-7	NA	TRBV6-4	CASKWGDVSSYEQYF
TRBJ2-2	NA	TRBV11-3	CASSSSGVGTGELFF
TRBJ1-5	NA	TRBV18	CASSHLENQPQHF
TRBJ2-1	NA	TRBV7-2	CASSLAGGFYNEQFF
TRBJ2-3	NA	TRBV18	CASSPLQWGELSTDTQYF
TRBJ2-5	TRBD2	TRBV27	CASSFSGGQETQYF
TRBJ2-5	TRBD2	TRBV4-1	CASSQVASGGEETQYF
TRBJ1-5	NA	TRBV7-8	CASSLTKGVPNSNQPQHF
TRBJ1-3	NA	TRBV10-3	CAIEIVRLSGNTIYF
TRBJ2-3	TRBD1	TRBV7-2	CASSPDRGGGADTQYF
TRBJ2-7	NA	TRBV9	CASSVGSQGYEQYF